The entry that follows covers one T cell receptor beta chain sequence. What it binds is not known. Repertoires were generated with immunoSEQ multiplex PCR, while TCRdb's copy carries only in-frame clones and drops some. The sample consists of 13,000 to 15,000 clones, 65% to 75% of them appearing once. The CDR3 is 13 amino acids. After removal of 7 bases from V and 5 bases from J, the junction contained 10 bases not matched to a gene. Germline V lookup: CDR1 SQVTM, CDR2 ANQGSEA. Time point in this sample: after neoadjuvant nivolumab, at surgical resection. Patients had HPV-negative, locally advanced oral cavity squamous cell carcinoma. The data originate from a study of neoadjuvant anti-PD-1 for oral cavity cancer. Study results and limitations: TCR analyses covered only three patients per response group. Higher pretreatment blood Treg/Th17 ratios correlated with higher pretreatment blood and lower post-treatment tumor TCRbeta clonality.

Sequencing was performed on PBMCs, taken after nivolumab (anti-PD-1) treatment. The source of this sequence is a person between 40 and 80 years old with oral cavity squamous cell carcinoma. This chain joins TRBV29-1 and TRBJ2-5; 7 nucleotides line up with TRBD2. The CDR3 sequence is CSGKLAAGETQYF. DNA for the CDR3: TGCAGCGGTAAGCTAGCGGCGGGGGAGACCCAGTACTTC.